This T cell receptor (beta chain) was sequenced during a study of blood T cell repertoires in COVID-19. On the study more broadly: Sources were T cells, B-cell-depleted T cells, or PBMCs; the material itself was cDNA or gDNA.

Trimming cost V 6 bases and J 6 bases, with 15 bases left between them. The CDR3 is made up of 13 amino acids. Germline CDR1 KGHSH, CDR2 LQKENI. Authors' methods: Nucleated cell number was recorded as an estimate derived from reference gene primer amplification. Using immunoSEQ multiplex PCR, the repertoire was profiled, and TCRdb retains in-frame clones only, with some absent. V and J calls and clone size come straight from that table; D and trimming were deduced from the DNA. The table records about 86,000 clones, about 85% of them present only once. The count of this clone is one. The TCR sequence derives from a man between 45 and 60 years old with acute or convalescent COVID-19. Sample: peripheral blood. The chain is built from TRBV18 and TRBJ2-7; a weak D match, TRBD2 (5 bases). CDR3 residues: CASSLGRGSEQYF. The CDR3 bases are TGTGCCAGCTCCCTCGGACGGGGATCCGAGCAGTACTTC. The variable domain in full, with the rest retrieved from reference TRBV18 and TRBJ2-7, is NAGVMQNPRHLVRRRGQEARLRCSPMKGHSHVYWYRQLPEEGLKFMVYLQKENIIDESGMPKERFSAEFPKEGPSILRIQQVVRGDSAAYFCASSLGRGSEQYFGPGTRLTVT.